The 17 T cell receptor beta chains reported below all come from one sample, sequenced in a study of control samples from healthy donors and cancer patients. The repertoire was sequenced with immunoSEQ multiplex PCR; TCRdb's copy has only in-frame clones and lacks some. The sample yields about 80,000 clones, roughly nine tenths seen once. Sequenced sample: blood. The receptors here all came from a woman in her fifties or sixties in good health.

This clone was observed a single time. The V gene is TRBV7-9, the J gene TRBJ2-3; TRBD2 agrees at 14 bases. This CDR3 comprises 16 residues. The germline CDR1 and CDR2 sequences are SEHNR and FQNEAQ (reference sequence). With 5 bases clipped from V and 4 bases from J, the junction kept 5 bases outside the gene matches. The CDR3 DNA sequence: TGTGCCAGCAGCCCGGGACTAGCGGGGGTATCAGATACGCAGTATTTT. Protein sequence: CASSPGLAGVSDTQYF.

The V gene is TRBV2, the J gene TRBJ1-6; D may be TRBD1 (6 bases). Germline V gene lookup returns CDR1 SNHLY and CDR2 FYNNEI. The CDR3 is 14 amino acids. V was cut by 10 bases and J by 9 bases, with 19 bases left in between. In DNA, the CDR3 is TGTGCCATCCTCCACAGGGTAGAAGGTTCACCCCTCCACTTT. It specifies CAILHRVEGSPLHF. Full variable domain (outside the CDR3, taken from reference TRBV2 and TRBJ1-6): EPEVTQTPSHQVTQMGQEVILRCVPISNHLYFYWYRQILGQKVEFLVSFYNNEISEKSEIFDDQFSVERPDGSNFTLKIRSTKLEDSAMYFCAILHRVEGSPLHFGNGTRLTVT.

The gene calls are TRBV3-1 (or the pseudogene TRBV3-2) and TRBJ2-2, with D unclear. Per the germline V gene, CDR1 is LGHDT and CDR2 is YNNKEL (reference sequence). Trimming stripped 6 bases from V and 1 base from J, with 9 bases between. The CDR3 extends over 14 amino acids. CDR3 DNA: TGTGCCAGCAGTTCCGTGGGGAACACCGGGGAGCTGTTTTTT. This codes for CASSSVGNTGELFF.

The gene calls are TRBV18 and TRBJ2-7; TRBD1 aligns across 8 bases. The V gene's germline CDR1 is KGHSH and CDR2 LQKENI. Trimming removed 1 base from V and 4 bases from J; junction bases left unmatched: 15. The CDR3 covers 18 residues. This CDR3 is CASSPRASGGQGGYEQYF. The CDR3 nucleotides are TGTGCCAGCTCACCACGTGCAAGTGGAGGACAGGGAGGTTACGAGCAGTACTTC.

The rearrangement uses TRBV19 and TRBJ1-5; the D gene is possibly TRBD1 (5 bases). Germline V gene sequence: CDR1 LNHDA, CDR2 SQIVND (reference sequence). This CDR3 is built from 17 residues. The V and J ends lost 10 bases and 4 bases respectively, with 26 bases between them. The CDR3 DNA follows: TGTGCCAAACCTCCCGAGGGCTGGGGCGAGGGGAATCAGCCCCAGCATTTT. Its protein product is CAKPPEGWGEGNQPQHF. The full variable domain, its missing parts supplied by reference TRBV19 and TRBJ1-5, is DGGITQSPKYLFRKEGQNVTLSCEQNLNHDAMYWYRQDPGQGLRLIYYSQIVNDFQKGDIAEGYSVSREKKESFPLTVTSAQKNPTAFYLCAKPPEGWGEGNQPQHFGDGTRLSIL.

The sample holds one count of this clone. The DNA of the CDR3 is TGTGCCAGCGGGAGGACTAGCGATTACGAGCAGTACTTC. This gives the protein CASGRTSDYEQYF. This sequence joins TRBV28 and TRBJ2-7; 9 bases align to TRBD2. V lost 8 bases to trimming and J lost 4 bases; unmatched junction nucleotides: 6. The CDR3 runs 13 residues. CDR1 and CDR2 (germline): MDHEN, SYDVKM.

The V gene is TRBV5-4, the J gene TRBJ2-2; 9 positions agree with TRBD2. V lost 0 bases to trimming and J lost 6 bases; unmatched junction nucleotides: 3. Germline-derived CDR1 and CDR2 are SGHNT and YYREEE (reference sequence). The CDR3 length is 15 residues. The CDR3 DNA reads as TGTGCCAGCAGCTTGGGGGGGACTAGCCCCGGGGAGCTGTTTTTT. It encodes CASSLGGTSPGELFF.

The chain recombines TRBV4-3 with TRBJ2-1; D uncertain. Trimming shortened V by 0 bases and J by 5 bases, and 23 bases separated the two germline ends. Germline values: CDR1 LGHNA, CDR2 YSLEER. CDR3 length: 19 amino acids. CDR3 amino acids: CASSQDRVENRKVHNEQFF. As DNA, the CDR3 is TGCGCCAGCAGCCAAGATCGGGTGGAGAATCGGAAAGTCCACAATGAGCAGTTCTTC.

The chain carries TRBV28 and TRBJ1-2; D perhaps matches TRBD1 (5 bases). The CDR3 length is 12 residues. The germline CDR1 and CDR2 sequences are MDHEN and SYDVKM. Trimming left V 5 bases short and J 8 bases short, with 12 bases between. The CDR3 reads CASSRRGVGYTF. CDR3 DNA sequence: TGTGCCAGCAGTCGACGGGGGGTCGGCTACACCTTC.

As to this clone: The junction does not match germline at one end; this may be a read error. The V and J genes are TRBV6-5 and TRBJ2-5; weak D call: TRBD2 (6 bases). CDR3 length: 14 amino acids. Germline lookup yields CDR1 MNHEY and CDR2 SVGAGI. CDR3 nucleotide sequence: TGTGCCAGCAGTCGACGGGACTTCCAAGATACCCAGTACTTC. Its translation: CASSRRDFQDTQYF.

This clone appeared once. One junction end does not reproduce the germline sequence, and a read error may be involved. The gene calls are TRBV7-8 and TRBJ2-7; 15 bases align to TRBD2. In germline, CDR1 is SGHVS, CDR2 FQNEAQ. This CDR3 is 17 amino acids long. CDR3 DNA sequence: TGTGCCAGCAGCTTAAGGTTGGGGACTAGCGGGGGGTACGCGCAGTACTTC. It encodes CASSLRLGTSGGYAQYF.

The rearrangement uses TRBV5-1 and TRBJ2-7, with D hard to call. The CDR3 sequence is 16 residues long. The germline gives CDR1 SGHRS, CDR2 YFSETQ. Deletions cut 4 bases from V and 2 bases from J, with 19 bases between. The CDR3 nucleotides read TGCGCCAGCAGCACAGTCTCGGCTACCTCTGCCTACGAGCAGTACTTC. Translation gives CASSTVSATSAYEQYF.

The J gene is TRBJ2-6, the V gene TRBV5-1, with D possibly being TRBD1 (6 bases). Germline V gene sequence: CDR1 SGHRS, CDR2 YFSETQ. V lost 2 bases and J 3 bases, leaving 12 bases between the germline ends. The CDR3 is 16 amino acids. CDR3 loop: CASSFGQGRGANVLTF. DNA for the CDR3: TGCGCCAGCAGCTTCGGTCAGGGGCGTGGGGCCAACGTCCTGACTTTC.

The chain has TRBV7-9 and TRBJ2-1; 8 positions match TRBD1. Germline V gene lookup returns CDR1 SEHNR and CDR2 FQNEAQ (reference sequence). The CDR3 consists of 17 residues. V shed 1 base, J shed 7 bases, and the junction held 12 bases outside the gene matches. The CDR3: CASSLVWRDRFTNEQFF. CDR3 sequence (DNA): TGTGCCAGCAGCTTAGTGTGGAGGGACAGGTTTACGAATGAGCAGTTCTTC.

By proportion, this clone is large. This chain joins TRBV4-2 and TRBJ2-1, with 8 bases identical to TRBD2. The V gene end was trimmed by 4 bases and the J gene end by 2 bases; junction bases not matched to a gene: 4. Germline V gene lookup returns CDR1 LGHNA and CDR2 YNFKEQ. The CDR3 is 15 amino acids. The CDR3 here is CASSPAGVPYNEQFF. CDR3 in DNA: TGTGCCAGCAGCCCAGCGGGAGTACCCTACAATGAGCAGTTCTTC.

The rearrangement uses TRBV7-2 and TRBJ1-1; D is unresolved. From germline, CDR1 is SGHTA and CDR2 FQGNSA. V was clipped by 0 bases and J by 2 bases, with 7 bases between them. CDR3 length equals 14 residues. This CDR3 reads CASSLAYRNTEAFF. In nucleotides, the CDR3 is TGTGCCAGCAGCTTAGCTTACAGAAACACTGAAGCTTTCTTT.

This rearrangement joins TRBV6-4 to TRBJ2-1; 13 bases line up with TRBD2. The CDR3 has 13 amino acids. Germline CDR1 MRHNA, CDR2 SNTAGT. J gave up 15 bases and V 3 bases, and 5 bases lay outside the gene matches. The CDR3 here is CASSETTSGRPFF. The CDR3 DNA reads TGTGCCAGCAGTGAAACGACTAGCGGGAGGCCGTTCTTC.